The rows below give T cell receptor beta chains drawn from one sample of a study of post-analysis software for immune sequencing data. TCRdb reanalysed the PCR reads using MiXCR and keeps one entry per CDR3 protein. The table includes 550,000 to 700,000 distinct CDR3 sequences, 44% detected once. The sequencing input was blood. The receptors come from a girl between 5 and 17 years old with multiple sclerosis. The CDR3 runs from the conserved cysteine through the conserved F or W. The order of the fields is clone size, V gene, D gene, J gene, CDR3 DNA, CDR3 protein. A D gene is named only where the DNA matches it firmly. For some rows the clone size is stated as once, few or many, or as a class when expanded; others skip it.

clone size: NA
V gene: TRBV5-1
D gene: TRBD2
J gene: TRBJ2-1
CDR3 DNA: TGCGCCAGCAGGTTGTTTAGCGGGGGCGGGAATGAGCAGTTCTTC
CDR3 protein: CASRLFSGGGNEQFF

clone size: NA
V gene: TRBV29-1
D gene: NA
J gene: TRBJ1-2
CDR3 DNA: TGCAGCGTGAGCGGTTCTAACTATGGCTACACCTTC
CDR3 protein: CSVSGSNYGYTF

clone size: NA
V gene: TRBV20-1
D gene: TRBD1
J gene: TRBJ2-2
CDR3 DNA: TGCAGTGCTAGATACAGGGGGAACACCGGGGAGCTGTTTTTT
CDR3 protein: CSARYRGNTGELFF

clone size: NA
V gene: TRBV5-1
D gene: TRBD2
J gene: TRBJ2-3
CDR3 DNA: TGCGCCAGCAGCTTGGAACTAGCGGGAGGGCGTGGTACGCAGTATTTT
CDR3 protein: CASSLELAGGRGTQYF

clone size: NA
V gene: TRBV6-5
D gene: NA
J gene: TRBJ1-2
CDR3 DNA: TGTGCCAGCAAGAAGGAGACGATCAGGGGCTATGGCTACACCTTC
CDR3 protein: CASKKETIRGYGYTF

clone size: few
V gene: TRBV29-1
D gene: TRBD2
J gene: TRBJ2-1
CDR3 DNA: TGCAGCGTTGACGAGACTAGCGGTTACAATGAGCAGTTCTTC
CDR3 protein: CSVDETSGYNEQFF

clone size: few
V gene: TRBV10-3
D gene: TRBD1
J gene: TRBJ1-2
CDR3 DNA: TGTGCCATCAGTCCCGCAAGGGGACAGGGGCGAGGAGATGGCTACACCTTC
CDR3 protein: CAISPARGQGRGDGYTF

clone size: NA
V gene: TRBV7-9
D gene: NA
J gene: TRBJ1-2
CDR3 DNA: TGTGCCAGCAGCTTATCGGTCAGGGGATCTCGGGGCTACACCTTC
CDR3 protein: CASSLSVRGSRGYTF

clone size: NA
V gene: TRBV28
D gene: TRBD1
J gene: TRBJ1-2
CDR3 DNA: TGTGCCAGCAGGTTACAGGGGAGGGATGGCTACACCTTC
CDR3 protein: CASRLQGRDGYTF

clone size: many
V gene: TRBV27
D gene: NA
J gene: TRBJ2-1
CDR3 DNA: TGTGCCAGCAGTTTAGCTGCCAGCTCCTACAATGAGCAGTTCTTC
CDR3 protein: CASSLAASSYNEQFF

clone size: few
V gene: TRBV7-9
D gene: NA
J gene: TRBJ1-2
CDR3 DNA: TGTGCCAGCAGCTTATCTACAGGGTTGAATGGCTACACCTTC
CDR3 protein: CASSLSTGLNGYTF

clone size: NA
V gene: TRBV5-1
D gene: TRBD1
J gene: TRBJ2-5
CDR3 DNA: TGCGCCAGCAGCTTGGCGGGACAGGGCAGTGGGCAAGAGACCCAGTACTTC
CDR3 protein: CASSLAGQGSGQETQYF

clone size: few
V gene: TRBV9
D gene: TRBD2
J gene: TRBJ2-5
CDR3 DNA: TGTGCCAGCAGCGCGGGGGGGGAACAAGAGACCCAGTACTTC
CDR3 protein: CASSAGGEQETQYF

clone size: NA
V gene: TRBV10-3
D gene: TRBD1
J gene: TRBJ1-4
CDR3 DNA: TGTGCCATCAGTGAGGGCAGGGGGAGAGAAAAACTGTTTTTT
CDR3 protein: CAISEGRGREKLFF

clone size: few
V gene: TRBV20-1
D gene: NA
J gene: TRBJ2-4
CDR3 DNA: TGCAGCCTCCGTCGCAGACTAGCCAAAAACATTCAGTACTTC
CDR3 protein: CSLRRRLAKNIQYF

clone size: NA
V gene: TRBV28
D gene: NA
J gene: TRBJ2-7
CDR3 DNA: TGTGCCAGTACAAGGAGCTCCTACGAGCAGTACTTC
CDR3 protein: CASTRSSYEQYF

clone size: NA
V gene: TRBV11-2
D gene: TRBD1
J gene: TRBJ1-2
CDR3 DNA: TGTGCCAGCAGCTCCCGGCAGGGGGTGAACTATGGCTACACCTTC
CDR3 protein: CASSSRQGVNYGYTF

clone size: NA
V gene: TRBV4-1
D gene: NA
J gene: TRBJ2-1
CDR3 DNA: TGCGCCAGCAGCCAAGCTCCGGGCAGGCAGGTCAGCTCCTACAATGAGCAGTTCTTC
CDR3 protein: CASSQAPGRQVSSYNEQFF

clone size: few
V gene: TRBV6-5
D gene: NA
J gene: TRBJ2-5
CDR3 DNA: TGTGCCAGCAGTTACCTAGCGTCGGGTGAGACCCAGTACTTC
CDR3 protein: CASSYLASGETQYF

clone size: few
V gene: TRBV5-5
D gene: NA
J gene: TRBJ2-3
CDR3 DNA: TGTGCCAGCAGCTTTTGGGCCGGAGGAAGCACAGATACGCAGTATTTT
CDR3 protein: CASSFWAGGSTDTQYF

clone size: NA
V gene: TRBV3-1
D gene: NA
J gene: TRBJ2-2
CDR3 DNA: TGTGCCAGCAGCCAAGACCCAGGGGTCAACACCGGGGAGCTGTTTTTT
CDR3 protein: CASSQDPGVNTGELFF

clone size: NA
V gene: TRBV6-5
D gene: NA
J gene: TRBJ1-6
CDR3 DNA: TGTGCCAGCAGTCAATCAGATATTAATTCACCCCTCCACTTT
CDR3 protein: CASSQSDINSPLHF

clone size: NA
V gene: TRBV15
D gene: TRBD1
J gene: TRBJ1-5
CDR3 DNA: TGTGCCACCAGCAGCCGGACAGGGTCGGTTCAGCCCCAGCATTTT
CDR3 protein: CATSSRTGSVQPQHF

clone size: NA
V gene: TRBV5-1
D gene: NA
J gene: TRBJ2-7
CDR3 DNA: TGCGCCAGCAGCTTGGTCCCTCTAGATCACGAGCAGTACTTC
CDR3 protein: CASSLVPLDHEQYF

clone size: NA
V gene: TRBV12-3/TRBV12-4
D gene: NA
J gene: TRBJ2-5
CDR3 DNA: TGTGCCAGCGGTTCAGCATCAGGAGGGACCCAGTACTTC
CDR3 protein: CASGSASGGTQYF

clone size: NA
V gene: TRBV6-5
D gene: NA
J gene: TRBJ2-4
CDR3 DNA: TGTGCCAGCAGTTACTCGGGGAGGGGGTTAAACATTCAGTACTTC
CDR3 protein: CASSYSGRGLNIQYF

clone size: NA
V gene: TRBV4-1
D gene: NA
J gene: TRBJ2-5
CDR3 DNA: TGCGCCAGCAGCCAAGATGGGAGAGAAATAGAGACCCAGTACTTC
CDR3 protein: CASSQDGREIETQYF

clone size: NA
V gene: TRBV4-1
D gene: NA
J gene: TRBJ2-5
CDR3 DNA: TGCGCCAGCAGCCGGGACATAGGGAAAGAGACCCAGTACTTC
CDR3 protein: CASSRDIGKETQYF

clone size: NA
V gene: TRBV5-1
D gene: NA
J gene: TRBJ2-1
CDR3 DNA: TGCGCCAGCAGCTTGGGCCTCCGGGTAAGCGGTTACAATGAGCAGTTCTTC
CDR3 protein: CASSLGLRVSGYNEQFF

clone size: NA
V gene: TRBV29-1
D gene: NA
J gene: TRBJ2-5
CDR3 DNA: TGCAGCGTTGCTCCGGAGACCCAGTACTTC
CDR3 protein: CSVAPETQYF

clone size: NA
V gene: TRBV7-9
D gene: TRBD1
J gene: TRBJ2-6
CDR3 DNA: TGTGCCAGCAGCTTAGGACAGGGGGGCCTCACTGGGGCCAACGTCCTGACTTTC
CDR3 protein: CASSLGQGGLTGANVLTF

clone size: NA
V gene: TRBV4-1
D gene: TRBD1
J gene: TRBJ2-1
CDR3 DNA: TGCGCCAGCAGCCAAGACTGGACAGGGACAAATGAGCAGTTCTTC
CDR3 protein: CASSQDWTGTNEQFF

clone size: NA
V gene: TRBV20-1
D gene: TRBD1
J gene: TRBJ2-3
CDR3 DNA: TGCAGTGCTAGGGACAGGGGGCAATGGTATACGCAGTATTTT
CDR3 protein: CSARDRGQWYTQYF

clone size: NA
V gene: TRBV6-5
D gene: NA
J gene: TRBJ2-5
CDR3 DNA: TGTGCCAGCAGTACTTTCGGACAGATGGGGACCCAGTACTTC
CDR3 protein: CASSTFGQMGTQYF

clone size: NA
V gene: TRBV6-6
D gene: NA
J gene: TRBJ2-5
CDR3 DNA: TGTGCCAGCAGTTACTCTCTGAATGAACAGACCCAGTACTTC
CDR3 protein: CASSYSLNEQTQYF

clone size: NA
V gene: TRBV6-5
D gene: NA
J gene: TRBJ1-2
CDR3 DNA: TGTGCCAGCGCCCCCCAGATTCACTATGGCTACACCTTC
CDR3 protein: CASAPQIHYGYTF

clone size: NA
V gene: TRBV12-3/TRBV12-4
D gene: NA
J gene: TRBJ2-5
CDR3 DNA: TGTGCCAGCAGGACTGCGGGTCTGAAGACCCAGTACTTC
CDR3 protein: CASRTAGLKTQYF

clone size: few
V gene: TRBV7-8
D gene: NA
J gene: TRBJ1-1
CDR3 DNA: TGTGCCAGCAGCCAGCAGGACAGCCTGAACACTGAAGCTTTCTTT
CDR3 protein: CASSQQDSLNTEAFF

clone size: NA
V gene: TRBV12-3/TRBV12-4
D gene: NA
J gene: TRBJ1-2
CDR3 DNA: TGTGCCAGCAGTGCTAGAGGGGGCTACACCTTC
CDR3 protein: CASSARGGYTF

clone size: NA
V gene: TRBV6-1
D gene: NA
J gene: TRBJ1-1
CDR3 DNA: TGTGCCAGCAGTACCCAGGCCCGGGACACTGAAGCTTTCTTT
CDR3 protein: CASSTQARDTEAFF

clone size: few
V gene: TRBV13
D gene: TRBD1
J gene: TRBJ2-7
CDR3 DNA: TGTGCCAGCAGCTTAGATCGGACAGGGGACTACGAGCAGTACTTC
CDR3 protein: CASSLDRTGDYEQYF

clone size: NA
V gene: TRBV7-9
D gene: NA
J gene: TRBJ1-1
CDR3 DNA: TGTGCCAGCAGCTACCTTTGGGGGGCTGAAGCTTTCTTT
CDR3 protein: CASSYLWGAEAFF

clone size: NA
V gene: TRBV7-9
D gene: NA
J gene: TRBJ1-4
CDR3 DNA: TGTGCCAGCAGCTTAAATGGCTGGGATGAAAAACTGTTTTTT
CDR3 protein: CASSLNGWDEKLFF